The text below deals with one T cell receptor (beta chain). This entry is derived from a study of blood T cell repertoires in COVID-19. Study overall: In each case, the material was cDNA or gDNA derived from T cells, B-cell-depleted T cells, or PBMCs.

Using immunoSEQ multiplex PCR, the repertoire was profiled, and TCRdb retains in-frame clones only, with some absent. The top ten clones hold about 2.5% of a sample with about 190,000 clones, 70% to 90% of them seen once. The length of the CDR3 is 13 residues. V gave up 1 base and J gave up 7 bases; unmatched junction bases: 3. Per germline, CDR1 SEHNR and CDR2 FQNEAQ (reference sequence). The clonotype comes from a man aged 35-49 years with active or convalescent COVID-19. Sequences were obtained from peripheral blood. The V gene is TRBV7-9, the J gene TRBJ1-2; 7 nucleotides agree with TRBD1. In nucleotides, the CDR3 is TGTGCCAGCAGCTTAGAAGGGGGCAGTGGCTACACCTTC. Translating it yields CASSLEGGSGYTF.